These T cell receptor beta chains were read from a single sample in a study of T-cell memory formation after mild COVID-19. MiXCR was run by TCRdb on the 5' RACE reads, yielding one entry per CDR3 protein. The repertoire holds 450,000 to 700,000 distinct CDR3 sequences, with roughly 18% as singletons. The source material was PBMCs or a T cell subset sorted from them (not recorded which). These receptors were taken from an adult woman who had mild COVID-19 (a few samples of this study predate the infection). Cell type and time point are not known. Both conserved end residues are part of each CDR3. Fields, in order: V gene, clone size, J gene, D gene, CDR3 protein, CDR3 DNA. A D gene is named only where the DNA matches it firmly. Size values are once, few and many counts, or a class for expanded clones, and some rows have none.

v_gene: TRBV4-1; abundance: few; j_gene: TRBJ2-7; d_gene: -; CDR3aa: CASSQRGLEQYF; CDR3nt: TGCGCCAGCAGCCAAAGGGGGTTAGAGCAGTACTTC
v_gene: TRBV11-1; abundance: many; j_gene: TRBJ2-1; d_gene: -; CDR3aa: CASSYSTYNEQFF; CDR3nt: TGTGCCAGCAGCTATTCTACCTACAATGAGCAGTTCTTC
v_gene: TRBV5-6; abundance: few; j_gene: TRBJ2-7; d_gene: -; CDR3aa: CASSLGASAYEQYF; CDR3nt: TGTGCCAGCAGCTTGGGGGCTAGCGCCTACGAGCAGTACTTC
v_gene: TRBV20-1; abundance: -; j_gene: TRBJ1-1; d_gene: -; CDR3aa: CSARPYDADTEAFF; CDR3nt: TGCAGTGCTAGGCCCTACGATGCAGACACTGAAGCTTTCTTT
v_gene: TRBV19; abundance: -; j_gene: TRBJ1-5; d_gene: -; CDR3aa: CASSRVGSRGQPQHF; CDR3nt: TGTGCCAGTAGTAGAGTGGGGTCCAGGGGTCAGCCCCAGCATTTT
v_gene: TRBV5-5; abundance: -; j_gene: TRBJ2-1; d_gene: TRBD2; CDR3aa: CASSSASLLAGGYNEQFF; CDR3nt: TGTGCCAGCAGCTCAGCCTCTTTACTAGCGGGAGGCTACAATGAGCAGTTCTTC
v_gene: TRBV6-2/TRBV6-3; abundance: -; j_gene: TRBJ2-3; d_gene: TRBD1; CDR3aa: CASSYAWTGLRDTQYF; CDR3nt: TGTGCCAGCAGTTACGCTTGGACAGGGCTACGGGATACGCAGTATTTT
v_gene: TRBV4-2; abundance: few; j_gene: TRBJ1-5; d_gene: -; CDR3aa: CASSQVMSGNQPQHF; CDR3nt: TGTGCCAGCAGCCAAGTGATGTCCGGGAATCAGCCCCAGCATTTT
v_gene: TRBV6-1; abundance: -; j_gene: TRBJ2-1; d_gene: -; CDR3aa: CASSESRPAPSNEQFF; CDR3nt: TGTGCCAGCAGTGAATCGCGACCCGCCCCCTCCAATGAGCAGTTCTTC
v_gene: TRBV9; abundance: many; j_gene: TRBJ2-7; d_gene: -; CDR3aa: CASSVVASTYEQYF; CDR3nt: TGTGCCAGCAGCGTGGTCGCGTCCACCTACGAGCAGTACTTC
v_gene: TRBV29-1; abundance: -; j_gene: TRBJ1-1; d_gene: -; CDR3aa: CSVPSGAQILNTEAFF; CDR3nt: TGCAGCGTTCCATCAGGGGCTCAGATCTTGAACACTGAAGCTTTCTTT
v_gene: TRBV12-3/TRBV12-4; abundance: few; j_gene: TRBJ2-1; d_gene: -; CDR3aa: CASSLGGEISYNEQFF; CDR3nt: TGTGCCAGCAGTTTAGGAGGGGAAATTAGCTACAATGAGCAGTTCTTC
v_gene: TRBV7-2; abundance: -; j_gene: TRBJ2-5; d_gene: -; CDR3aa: CASSFGQETQYF; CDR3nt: TGTGCCAGCAGCTTTGGCCAAGAGACCCAGTACTTC
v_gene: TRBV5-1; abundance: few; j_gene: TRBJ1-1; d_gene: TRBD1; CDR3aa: CASNPEPGQGDTEAFF; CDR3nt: TGCGCCAGCAACCCGGAACCGGGACAGGGGGACACTGAAGCTTTCTTT
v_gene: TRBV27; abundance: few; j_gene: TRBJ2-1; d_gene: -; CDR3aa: CASSYSPGEGGTEQFF; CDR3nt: TGTGCCAGCAGTTACTCGCCCGGAGAGGGGGGAACAGAGCAGTTCTTC
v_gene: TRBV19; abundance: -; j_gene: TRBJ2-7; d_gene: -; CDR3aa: CASSNGDWYEQYF; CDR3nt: TGTGCCAGTAGTAACGGGGATTGGTACGAGCAGTACTTC
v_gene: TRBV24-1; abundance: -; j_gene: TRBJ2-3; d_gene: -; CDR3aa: CATSDLLFGGQYF; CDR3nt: TGTGCCACCAGTGATTTACTGTTTGGAGGGCAGTATTTT
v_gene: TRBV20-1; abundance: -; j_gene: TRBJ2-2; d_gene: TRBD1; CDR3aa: CSAIAGGANTGELFF; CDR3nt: TGCAGTGCTATCGCAGGGGGCGCGAACACCGGGGAGCTGTTTTTT
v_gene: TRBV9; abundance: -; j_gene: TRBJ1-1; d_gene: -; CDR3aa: CASSVQWGGTEAFF; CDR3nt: TGTGCCAGCAGCGTACAATGGGGGGGCACTGAAGCTTTCTTT
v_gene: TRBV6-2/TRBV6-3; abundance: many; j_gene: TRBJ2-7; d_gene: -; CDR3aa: CASSPGQSSYEQYF; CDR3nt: TGTGCCAGCAGTCCTGGACAGAGCTCCTACGAGCAGTACTTC
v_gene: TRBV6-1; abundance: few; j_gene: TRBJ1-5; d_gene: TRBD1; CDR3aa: CATWSGGRIRPQHF; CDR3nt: TGTGCCACCTGGTCAGGGGGCCGAATCCGGCCCCAGCATTTT
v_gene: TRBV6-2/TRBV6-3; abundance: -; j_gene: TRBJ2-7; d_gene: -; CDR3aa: CASRGMAYEQYF; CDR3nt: TGTGCCAGCAGAGGCATGGCCTACGAGCAGTACTTC
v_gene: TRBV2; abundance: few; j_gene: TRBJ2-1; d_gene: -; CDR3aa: CASRGDGGNEQFF; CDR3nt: TGTGCCAGCAGAGGGGACGGGGGAAATGAGCAGTTCTTC
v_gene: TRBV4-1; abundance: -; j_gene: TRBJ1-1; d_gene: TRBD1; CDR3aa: CASSQTGTADREAFF; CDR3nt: TGCGCCAGCAGCCAAACCGGGACAGCTGACCGTGAAGCTTTCTTT
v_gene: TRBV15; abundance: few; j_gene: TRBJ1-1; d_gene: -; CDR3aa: CATSRERGALEAFF; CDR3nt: TGTGCCACCAGCAGAGAGAGGGGGGCCTTAGAAGCTTTCTTT
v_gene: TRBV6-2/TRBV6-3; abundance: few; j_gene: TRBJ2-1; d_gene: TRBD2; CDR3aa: CASTAGGYYNEQFF; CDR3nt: TGTGCCAGCACGGCGGGAGGTTACTACAATGAGCAGTTCTTC
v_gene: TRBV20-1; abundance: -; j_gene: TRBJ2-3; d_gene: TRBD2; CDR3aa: CSAATGRAWWDTQYF; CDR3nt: TGCAGCGCGGCTACCGGGAGGGCTTGGTGGGATACGCAGTATTTT
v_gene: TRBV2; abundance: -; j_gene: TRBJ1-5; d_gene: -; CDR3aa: CASSGDGLGNQPQHF; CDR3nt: TGTGCCAGCAGTGGTGACGGGCTGGGCAATCAGCCCCAGCATTTT
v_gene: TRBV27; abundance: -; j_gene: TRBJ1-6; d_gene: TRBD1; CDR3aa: CASKKRDSHSPLHF; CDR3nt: TGTGCCAGTAAAAAACGGGACAGTCATTCACCCCTCCACTTT
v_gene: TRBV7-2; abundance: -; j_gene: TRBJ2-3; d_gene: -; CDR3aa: CASSAVGGDTQYF; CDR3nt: TGTGCCAGCAGCGCCGTAGGGGGAGATACGCAGTATTTT
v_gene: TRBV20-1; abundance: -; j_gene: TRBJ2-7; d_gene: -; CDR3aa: CSAVRDRGYEQYF; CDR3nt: TGCAGTGCTGTTAGAGACCGGGGCTACGAGCAGTACTTC
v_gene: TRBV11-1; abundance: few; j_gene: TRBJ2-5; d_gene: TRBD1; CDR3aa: CASSITGEETQYF; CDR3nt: TGTGCCAGCAGCATTACAGGGGAAGAGACCCAGTACTTC
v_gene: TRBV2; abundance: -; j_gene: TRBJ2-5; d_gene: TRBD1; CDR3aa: CASSEGQSGGTQYF; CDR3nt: TGTGCCAGCAGTGAGGGACAGTCGGGTGGGACCCAGTACTTC
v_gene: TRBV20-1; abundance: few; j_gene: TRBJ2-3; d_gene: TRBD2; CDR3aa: CSASWLAGGPSTDTQYF; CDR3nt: TGCAGTGCTAGCTGGCTAGCGGGGGGCCCCTCCACAGATACGCAGTATTTT
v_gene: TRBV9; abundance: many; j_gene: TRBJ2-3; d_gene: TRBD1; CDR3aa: CASSVWTGEPDTQYF; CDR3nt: TGTGCCAGCAGCGTATGGACAGGGGAGCCAGATACGCAGTATTTT
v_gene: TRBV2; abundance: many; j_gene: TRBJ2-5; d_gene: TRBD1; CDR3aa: CASSEDRVETQYF; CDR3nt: TGTGCCAGCAGTGAGGACAGGGTCGAGACCCAGTACTTC
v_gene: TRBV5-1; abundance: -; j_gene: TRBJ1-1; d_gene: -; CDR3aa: CASSLEFDTEAFF; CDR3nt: TGCGCCAGCAGCTTGGAGTTCGACACTGAAGCTTTCTTT
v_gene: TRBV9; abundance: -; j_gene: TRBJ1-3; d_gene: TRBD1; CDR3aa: CASSFRDRGMIRGNTIYF; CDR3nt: TGTGCCAGCAGCTTCCGGGACAGGGGAATGATACGAGGAAACACCATATATTTT
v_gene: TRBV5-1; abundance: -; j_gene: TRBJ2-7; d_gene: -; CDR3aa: CASSLLLSENEQYF; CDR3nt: TGCGCCAGCAGCTTGCTGTTGAGCGAGAACGAGCAGTACTTC
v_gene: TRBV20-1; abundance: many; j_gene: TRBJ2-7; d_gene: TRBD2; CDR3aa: CSARDAGRDEQYF; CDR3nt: TGCAGTGCTAGAGATGCAGGGAGGGACGAGCAGTACTTC
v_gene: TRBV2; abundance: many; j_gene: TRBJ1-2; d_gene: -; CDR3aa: CATNDGGISRWIF; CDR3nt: TGTGCCACTAACGACGGTGGGATATCTCGGTGGATCTTC
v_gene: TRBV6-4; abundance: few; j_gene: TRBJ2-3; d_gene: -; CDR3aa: CASSDGLTDTQYF; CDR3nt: TGTGCCAGCAGTGACGGGCTCACAGATACGCAGTATTTT
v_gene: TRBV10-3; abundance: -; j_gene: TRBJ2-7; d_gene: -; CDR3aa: CAISRGGDEQYF; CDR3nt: TGTGCCATCAGTAGGGGGGGGGACGAGCAGTACTTC
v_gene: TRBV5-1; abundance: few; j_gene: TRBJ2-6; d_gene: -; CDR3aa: CASSLVEILPGANVLTF; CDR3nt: TGCGCCAGCAGCCTGGTGGAGATCTTGCCTGGGGCCAACGTCCTGACTTTC
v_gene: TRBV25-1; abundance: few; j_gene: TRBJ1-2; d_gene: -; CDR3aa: CASSGTQGGYGYTF; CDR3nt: TGTGCCAGCAGTGGCACACAGGGAGGCTATGGCTACACCTTC
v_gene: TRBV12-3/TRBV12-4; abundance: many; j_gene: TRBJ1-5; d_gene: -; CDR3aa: CASRQQDGNQPQHF; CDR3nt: TGTGCCAGCAGGCAACAGGATGGCAATCAGCCCCAGCATTTT
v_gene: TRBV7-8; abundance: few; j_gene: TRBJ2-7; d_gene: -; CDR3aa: CASSSGTLQYEQYF; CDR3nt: TGTGCCAGCAGCTCCGGGACCCTACAGTACGAGCAGTACTTC
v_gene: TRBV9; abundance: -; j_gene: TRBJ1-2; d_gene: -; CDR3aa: CASSVAGSDYGYTF; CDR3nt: TGTGCCAGCAGCGTAGCTGGGTCAGACTATGGCTACACCTTC
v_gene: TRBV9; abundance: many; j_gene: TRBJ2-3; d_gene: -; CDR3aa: CASSALTTRSTDTQYF; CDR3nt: TGTGCCAGCAGCGCGCTGACGACTCGGAGCACAGATACGCAGTATTTT
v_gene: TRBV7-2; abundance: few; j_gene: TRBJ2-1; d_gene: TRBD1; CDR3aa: CASSQGQGYNEQFF; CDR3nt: TGTGCCAGCAGCCAGGGACAGGGTTACAATGAGCAGTTCTTC